This T cell receptor (beta chain) stems from a study of radiation and T cells in renal cell carcinoma. Data came from immunoSEQ multiplex PCR; TCRdb stores just in-frame clones and leaves some out. Here the sample spans around 130,000 clones, 88% being singletons. Deletions cut 8 bases from V and 4 bases from J, with 14 bases between. Germline CDR1 and CDR2: MDHEN and SYDVKM. There are 14 residues in the CDR3. This sample's time point: blood 2 weeks post-SBRT. Documented treatment: 15 Gy SBRT to primary tumor, nephrectomy 4 weeks later. The clonotype was recovered from a woman between 70 and 85 years old with renal cell carcinoma. The source was blood, collected from a patient whose treatment included radiotherapy and nephrectomy. The V call is TRBV28, the J call TRBJ2-2, with D tentatively TRBD1 (7 bases). The CDR3 region has the DNA TGTGCCAGCCGGTACAGGGGAGGCACCGGGGAGCTGTTTTTT. Translated: CASRYRGGTGELFF.